These 10 T cell receptor beta chains were sequenced from one sample in a study of response to subunit inactivated influenza vaccine. TCRdb ran MiXCR on the RT-PCR reads and lists one entry per CDR3 protein. Seen here are about 570,000 distinct CDR3 sequences, around 11% observed once, and the top ten hold 8% to 13%. These data are also associated with another study on T cells expressing NK-cell markers. From that paper: 5'RACE template switching built TCR beta cDNA with unique molecular identifiers.

Specimen: PBMCs from blood, collected on the day of vaccination. The receptors were gathered from a man aged 50-59 years who received an inactivated influenza vaccine.

This clonotype was found a few times. The V call is TRBV18, the J call TRBJ2-7; no clear D gene. V lost 2 bases and J lost 1, with 9 bases in between. Germline CDR1 KGHSH, CDR2 LQKENI. The CDR3 contains 14 residues. As DNA, the CDR3 is TGTGCCAGCTCACCAAATTCTGGGTCCTACGAGCAGTACTTC. Encoded protein: CASSPNSGSYEQYF.

This clonotype was counted between two and nine times. The CDR3 DNA is TGTGCCAGCAGCTACCGACCGACTAGCGGGGGAAGCACAGATACGCAGTATTTT. It encodes CASSYRPTSGGSTDTQYF. The chain has TRBV7-3 and TRBJ2-3; 12 nucleotides line up with TRBD2. CDR3 length: 18 amino acids. With 4 bases clipped from V and 0 bases from J, the junction kept 8 bases outside the gene matches. The germline CDR1 and CDR2 sequences are SGHTA and FQGTGA.

This clonotype has more than one count but fewer than ten. V gene TRBV7-9 combines with J gene TRBJ2-5, with D unclear. V was pared by 1 base and J by 5 bases, with 8 bases between. The V gene's germline CDR1 is SEHNR and CDR2 FQNEAQ (reference sequence). The CDR3 consists of 13 residues. The CDR3: CASSLVPSETQYF. Written as DNA, the CDR3 is TGTGCCAGCAGCTTAGTTCCTAGTGAGACCCAGTACTTC.

This clonotype was picked up a small number of times. The rearrangement links TRBV3-1 to TRBJ2-1; TRBD2 might be the D (5 bases). The CDR3 has 15 residues. Deletions cut 0 bases from V and 4 bases from J, with 10 bases between. In germline, CDR1 is LGHDT, CDR2 YNNKEL (reference sequence). CDR3 protein: CASSQESGRYNEQFF. CDR3 in DNA: TGTGCCAGCAGCCAAGAGAGCGGAAGATACAATGAGCAGTTCTTC.

The table lists this clonotype with many counts. The CDR3 nucleotides read TGTGCCAGCAGCCAAATCGCGCGGAGCCAAGAGACCCAGTACTTC. Its translation: CASSQIARSQETQYF. The chain employs TRBV14 and TRBJ2-5; D remains ambiguous. Trimming stripped 2 bases from V and 1 base from J, with 11 bases between. In germline, CDR1 is SGHDN, CDR2 FVKESK. CDR3 length: 15 amino acids. Drawing the rest from reference TRBV14 and TRBJ2-5, the complete variable domain is EAGVTQFPSHSVIEKGQTVTLRCDPISGHDNLYWYRRVMGKEIKFLLHFVKESKQDESGMPNNRFLAERTGGTYSTLKVQPAELEDSGVYFCASSQIARSQETQYFGPGTRLLVL.

V gene TRBV5-1 combines with J gene TRBJ2-3; D perhaps matches TRBD2 (5 bases). Between the trimmed V and J ends, which lost 6 bases and 4 bases, there was a span of 24 bases. CDR3 length: 17 amino acids. Germline-derived CDR1 and CDR2 are SGHRS and YFSETQ. The CDR3: CASNLARWEIRADTQYF. CDR3 nucleotide sequence: TGCGCCAGCAACCTGGCTCGATGGGAGATTCGGGCAGATACGCAGTATTTT. The full variable domain, completed using reference TRBV5-1 and TRBJ2-3, is KAGVTQTPRYLIKTRGQQVTLSCSPISGHRSVSWYQQTPGQGLQFLFEYFSETQRNKGNFPGRFSGRQFSNSRSEMNVSTLELGDSALYLCASNLARWEIRADTQYFGPGTRLTVL.

In this sample, this clonotype turned up a few times. The rearrangement uses TRBV11-2 and TRBJ2-5, with TRBD1 as a possible D gene (5 bases). This CDR3 comprises 16 residues. V was trimmed by 1 base and J by 3 bases, leaving 15 bases between them. Germline CDR1 SGHAT, CDR2 FQNNGV. The CDR3 protein is CASSLAPWGPEETQYF. As DNA, the CDR3 is TGTGCCAGCAGCTTAGCCCCTTGGGGCCCAGAAGAGACCCAGTACTTC. Supplemented by reference TRBV11-2 and TRBJ2-5, the full variable domain reads EAGVAQSPRYKIIEKRQSVAFWCNPISGHATLYWYQQILGQGPKLLIQFQNNGVVDDSQLPKDRFSAERLKGVDSTLKIQPAKLEDSAVYLCASSLAPWGPEETQYFGPGTRLLVL.

This clonotype was picked up a small number of times. V is TRBV4-1 and J is TRBJ1-1; D ambiguous. The V and J ends lost 4 bases and 4 bases respectively, with 16 bases between them. CDR1 and CDR2 (germline): MGHRA, YSYEKL. This CDR3 is built from 15 residues. The CDR3 spells CASSPGESRGTEAFF. The CDR3 nucleotides are TGCGCCAGCAGCCCGGGAGAGTCGCGGGGCACTGAAGCTTTCTTT.

The chain is built from TRBV28 and TRBJ2-7, with no clear D. With 5 bases removed from V and 0 bases from J, the gap between germline ends came to 11 bases. Germline lookup yields CDR1 MDHEN and CDR2 SYDVKM. This CDR3 region has 14 residues. The DNA of the CDR3 is TGTGCCAGCAGTCTGCCTTTCAGCTCCTACGAGCAGTACTTC. Translating it yields CASSLPFSSYEQYF.

This clonotype was detected a few times. The chain couples TRBV20-1 to TRBJ2-7; tentative D call: TRBD1 (6 bases). The V end lost 6 bases, the J end lost 3 bases, and 21 bases lay between the germline ends. From germline, CDR1 is DFQATT and CDR2 SNEGSKA (reference sequence). CDR3 length: 15 residues. The CDR3 DNA reads as TGCAGTGCCAAAAACCTGACAGGCTCGAACTACGAGCAGTACTTC. Translation: CSAKNLTGSNYEQYF.